In its sample, the clone carrying this T cell receptor (beta chain) was seen many times. The antigen remains undetermined. The sample is drawn from a study of T cells in Graves' hyperthyroidism and ophthalmopathy. Study-level points and caveats: Most thyroid clonotypes expanded above 0.001 were also detected in blood. Separation of ophthalmopathy from stable hyperthyroidism was achieved by a 13 V-J model.

Amplified TCR beta CDR3 regions derived from RNA transcripts. First-round RT-PCR with HTBI primers amplified the TCR CDR3 region. TCRdb independently ran MiXCR on the multiplex PCR reads; one entry per CDR3 protein. The sample consists of 450,000 to 600,000 distinct CDR3 sequences, 20% of them appearing once. In germline, CDR1 is DFQATT, CDR2 SNEGSKA (reference sequence). The CDR3 sequence is 14 residues long. The V and J ends lost 5 bases and 1 base respectively, with 15 bases between them. The TCR sequence derives from a man aged 35 to 55 with Graves' ophthalmopathy. V is TRBV20-1 and J is TRBJ2-7; a possible D gene is TRBD2 (5 bases). The sequencing sample was made of blood. CDR3 nucleotides: TGCAGTGCTCACCCCCTAGCCGAGTCCTACGAGCAGTACTTC. Translated, it gives CSAHPLAESYEQYF.